These 22 T cell receptor beta chains were all obtained from the same sample, sequenced in a study of blood T cell repertoires in COVID-19. Repertoires were generated with immunoSEQ multiplex PCR, while TCRdb's copy carries only in-frame clones and drops some. Among fewer than 350,000 clones listed, roughly 86% were seen once. Sequenced material: peripheral blood. These receptors originate from a woman younger than 45 who had recovered from COVID-19.

This CDR3 reads CASSLAGQAGETQYF. CDR3 DNA: TGTGCCAGCAGCTTAGCAGGACAGGCTGGGGAGACCCAGTACTTC. The V and J genes are TRBV13 and TRBJ2-5; 7 bases agree with TRBD1. With 1 base clipped from V and 5 bases from J, the junction kept 7 bases outside the gene matches. The CDR3 is made up of 15 amino acids. Per germline, CDR1 PRHDT and CDR2 FYEKMQ (reference sequence).

The genes are TRBV11-2 and TRBJ2-2; D gene unclear. Germline lookup yields CDR1 SGHAT and CDR2 FQNNGV. CDR3 size: 15 residues. Trimming took 5 bases from V and 0 from J, leaving 10 bases between them. CDR3 sequence reads: CASSPTGTNTGELFF. CDR3 sequence (DNA): TGTGCCAGCAGCCCGACTGGTACGAACACCGGGGAGCTGTTTTTT.

The chain recombines TRBV7-9 with TRBJ2-7; 10 bases line up with TRBD2. CDR1 is SEHNR, CDR2 FQNEAQ, per germline (reference sequence). Germline trimming cut 5 bases from V and 6 bases from J; bases unmatched to any gene: 7. This CDR3 region has 14 residues. The CDR3 DNA reads as TGTGCCAGCAGCACCCGGACTAGCGGCAGCGAGCAGTACTTC. Translating it yields CASSTRTSGSEQYF.

This chain connects TRBV28 to TRBJ2-7, with TRBD1 identical over 9 bases. CDR3 length: 15 amino acids. Germline assignment: CDR1 MDHEN and CDR2 SYDVKM. Trimming took 5 bases from V and 1 from J; bases not matched to a gene: 6. The CDR3 DNA reads TGTGCCAGCAGTGTCCCGGACAGGGGATCCTACGAGCAGTACTTC. Its translation is CASSVPDRGSYEQYF.

The chain has TRBV6-1 and TRBJ1-6; TRBD1 is a possible D gene (5 bases). The germline V and J ends were trimmed by 11 bases and 9 bases, with 17 bases remaining between them. CDR1 MNHNS and CDR2 SASEGT come from the germline V gene. CDR3 length equals 13 residues. The CDR3: CAGHRDLGSPLHF. CDR3 DNA sequence: TGTGCCGGACACCGAGACCTGGGTTCACCCCTCCACTTT.

The chain employs TRBV29-1 and TRBJ1-1; D ambiguous. CDR1 is SQVTM and CDR2 is ANQGSEA in the germline V gene. The CDR3 consists of 13 residues. The ends were cut back, 3 bases at V and 0 bases at J, with 8 bases in the middle. CDR3 coding DNA: TGCAGCGTTGAGGGCCTAATGAACACTGAAGCTTTCTTT. Translating it yields CSVEGLMNTEAFF.

The chain combines TRBV11-2 with TRBJ1-4, with D possibly TRBD1 on 6 matching bases. The CDR3 has 14 amino acids. Trimming shortened V by 3 bases and J by 5 bases, and 10 bases separated the two germline ends. CDR1 is SGHAT and CDR2 is FQNNGV in the germline V gene. The CDR3 DNA follows: TGTGCCAGCAGCTTGAGCGGGGGCAATGAAAAACTGTTTTTT. It specifies CASSLSGGNEKLFF.

The chain uses TRBV16 and TRBJ1-2; 10 bases agree with TRBD1. The V segment lost 2 bases and the J segment 0 bases; nucleotides outside the gene matches: 12. Germline V gene sequence: CDR1 KGHSY, CDR2 FQNENV. There are 19 residues in the CDR3. CDR3 sequence (DNA): TGTGCCAGCAGCCAAGACGCGTTCGGTGGGACAGGGGCTAACTATGGCTACACCTTC. This sequence encodes CASSQDAFGGTGANYGYTF.

This sequence joins TRBV5-8 and TRBJ2-3, with D tentatively TRBD1 (6 bases). CDR3 length: 16 residues. Per germline, CDR1 SGHTS and CDR2 YDEGEE. Trimming removed 4 bases at V and 2 bases at J, with 17 bases between. The CDR3 DNA follows: TGTGCCAGCAGCCCCGGAAAGGGGACACTCACAGATACGCAGTATTTT. It codes for CASSPGKGTLTDTQYF.

The chain carries TRBV2 and TRBJ2-1; D gene ambiguous. CDR1 is SNHLY, CDR2 FYNNEI, per germline. V gave up 4 bases and J gave up 8 bases, with 9 bases separating them. The CDR3 consists of 12 residues. The CDR3 loop is CASSGESYEQFF. The CDR3 nucleotides are TGTGCCAGCAGTGGAGAGTCTTATGAGCAGTTCTTC.

As DNA, the CDR3 is TGTGCCAGTAGACCTAGACAGGGTACCTACGAGCAGTACTTC. Its translation: CASRPRQGTYEQYF. This chain connects TRBV19 to TRBJ2-7; 7 bases agree with TRBD1. Germline V lookup: CDR1 LNHDA, CDR2 SQIVND (reference sequence). This CDR3 region has 14 residues. The ends lost 6 bases at V and 2 bases at J; junction bases unmatched: 7.

V is TRBV14 and J is TRBJ2-3; 7 bases match TRBD1. The trim removed 9 bases at V and 2 bases at J, leaving 11 bases unmatched. The length of the CDR3 is 15 residues. CDR1 is SGHDN, CDR2 FVKESK, per germline. The CDR3 region has the DNA TGTGCCAGTAAATCGGGACAGTTAAACACAGATACGCAGTATTTT. Encoded protein: CASKSGQLNTDTQYF.

J is TRBJ1-5 and V is TRBV6-4; D perhaps matches TRBD1 (6 bases). This CDR3 has 17 residues. The germline V and J ends were trimmed by 0 bases and 0 bases, with 12 bases remaining between them. CDR1 is MRHNA and CDR2 is SNTAGT in the germline V gene. The CDR3 spells CASSDSKDSYSNQPQHF. The CDR3 DNA sequence: TGTGCCAGCAGTGACTCCAAGGACAGCTATAGCAATCAGCCCCAGCATTTT.

The chain employs TRBV19 and TRBJ2-3, with TRBD2 identical over 9 bases. The CDR3 is 16 residues long. V was clipped by 6 bases and J by 3 bases; unmatched bases: 10. The germline gives CDR1 LNHDA, CDR2 SQIVND (reference sequence). CDR3 amino acids: CASRMPGTSFTDTQYF. The CDR3 DNA reads TGTGCCAGTAGGATGCCCGGGACTAGCTTTACAGATACGCAGTATTTT.

The chain couples TRBV20-1 to TRBJ2-5; TRBD2 matches 14 bases. This CDR3 is built from 16 residues. V trimming: 3 bases; J trimming: 1 base; junction bases outside the gene matches: 4. Germline-derived CDR1 and CDR2 are DFQATT and SNEGSKA (reference sequence). The CDR3 protein is CSASGLAGGPQETQYF. The DNA for the CDR3 is TGCAGTGCTAGTGGACTAGCGGGAGGACCCCAAGAGACCCAGTACTTC.

The chain employs TRBV11-2 and TRBJ2-1, with TRBD2 matching 12 bases. CDR1 is SGHAT and CDR2 is FQNNGV in the germline V gene. V was clipped by 2 bases and J by 8 bases; unmatched bases: 7. The CDR3 spans 16 residues. CDR3 protein: CASSLLAGGPGDEQFF. The CDR3 nucleotides read TGTGCCAGCAGCTTACTAGCGGGGGGGCCAGGTGATGAGCAGTTCTTC.

The chain couples TRBV4-2 to TRBJ2-7; 8 bases align to TRBD2. V shed 4 bases, J shed 3 bases, and the junction held 11 bases outside the gene matches. From germline, CDR1 is LGHNA and CDR2 YNFKEQ. This CDR3 spans 16 amino acids. The CDR3 is CASSPSLAGTFYEQYF. The DNA for the CDR3 is TGTGCCAGCAGCCCATCATTAGCGGGAACTTTCTACGAGCAGTACTTC.

The chain couples TRBV6-5 to TRBJ2-3, with 7 nucleotides matching TRBD1. Germline V lookup: CDR1 MNHEY, CDR2 SVGAGI. J lost 2 bases, V lost 0 bases, and 5 bases had no gene match. This CDR3 has 16 residues. CDR3 DNA sequence: TGTGCCAGCAGTTACTCGACAGGGCCATTCACAGATACGCAGTATTTT. Protein product: CASSYSTGPFTDTQYF.

The gene calls are TRBV5-1 and TRBJ1-2; TRBD1 agrees at 8 bases. The V gene's germline CDR1 is SGHRS and CDR2 YFSETQ. The CDR3 is 14 amino acids. V lost 1 base to trimming and J lost 2 bases; unmatched junction nucleotides: 1. As DNA, the CDR3 is TGCGCCAGCAGCTTGAGACAGGGGAACTATGGCTACACCTTC. Protein sequence: CASSLRQGNYGYTF.

This chain links TRBV7-2 with TRBJ2-1; TRBD1 might be the D (6 bases). The CDR3 is 16 residues long. The V end was cut by 3 bases, the J end by 4 bases, with 16 bases between. Germline assignment: CDR1 SGHTA and CDR2 FQGNSA. The CDR3 reads CASSFPGWDTYNEQFF. The CDR3, as DNA: TGTGCCAGCAGCTTTCCAGGGTGGGACACTTACAATGAGCAGTTCTTC.

V usage is TRBV19 and J usage is TRBJ1-5; tentatively, D is TRBD1 (5 bases). Germline V lookup: CDR1 LNHDA, CDR2 SQIVND (reference sequence). The CDR3 contains 14 residues. The ends were cut back, 1 base at V and 1 base at J, with 5 bases in the middle. The CDR3 DNA follows: TGTGCCAGTAGTATAGCAGGGAGCAATCAGCCCCAGCATTTT. Protein: CASSIAGSNQPQHF.

This chain joins TRBV9 and TRBJ2-6, with D perhaps TRBD1 (6 bases). Germline lookup yields CDR1 SGDLS and CDR2 YYNGEE. Trimming removed 2 bases from V and 2 bases from J, with 11 bases in between. The CDR3 is made up of 16 amino acids. This CDR3 reads CASSVGTQTGANVLTF. The CDR3 DNA is TGTGCCAGCAGCGTCGGGACACAAACTGGGGCCAACGTCCTGACTTTC.